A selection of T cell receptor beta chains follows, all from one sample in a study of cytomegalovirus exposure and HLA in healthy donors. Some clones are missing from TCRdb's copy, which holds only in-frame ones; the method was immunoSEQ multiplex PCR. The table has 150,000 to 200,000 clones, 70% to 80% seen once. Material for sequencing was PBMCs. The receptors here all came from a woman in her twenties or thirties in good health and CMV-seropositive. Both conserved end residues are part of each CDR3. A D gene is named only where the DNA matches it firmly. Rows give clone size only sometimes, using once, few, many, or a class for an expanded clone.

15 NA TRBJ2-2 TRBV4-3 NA TGCGCCAGCAGCCAAGATGCAGGTCGCACCGGGGAGCTGTTTTTT CASSQDAGRTGELFF
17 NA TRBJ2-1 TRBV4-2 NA TGTGCCAGCAGCGGACTGGAAACCAGGACAGACTACAATGAGCAGTTCTTC CASSGLETRTDYNEQFF
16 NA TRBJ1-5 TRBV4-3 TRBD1 TGCGCCAGCAGCCAAGATTTTAGGGACAGGGGTCAGCCCCAGCATTTT CASSQDFRDRGQPQHF
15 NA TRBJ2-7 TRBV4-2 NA TGTGCCAGCAGCCAAGAAGCGGGTGGTTTCTACGAGCAGTACTTC CASSQEAGGFYEQYF
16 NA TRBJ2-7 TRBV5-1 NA TGCGCCAGCAGCTTGGCCGTGAATAGCGGAATCTACGAGCAGTACTTC CASSLAVNSGIYEQYF
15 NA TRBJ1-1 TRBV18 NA TGTGCCAGCTCACTTGATCAGGGGACGAACACTGAAGCTTTCTTT CASSLDQGTNTEAFF
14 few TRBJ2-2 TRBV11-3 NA TGTGCCAGCAGCTATAGGCAGGAGGGCGGGGAGCTGTTTTTT CASSYRQEGGELFF
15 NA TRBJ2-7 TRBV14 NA TGTGCCAGCAGCCAAGACTGGGGGCTAGGTTACGAGCAGTACTTC CASSQDWGLGYEQYF
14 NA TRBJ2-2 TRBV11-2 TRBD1 TGTGCCAGCAGCTTGACAGGGGGCACCGGGGAGCTGTTTTTT CASSLTGGTGELFF
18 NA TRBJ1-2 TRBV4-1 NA TGCGCCAGCAGCCAAGCTAGGGACATAGGACTCCTGTTATATGGCTACACCTTC CASSQARDIGLLLYGYTF
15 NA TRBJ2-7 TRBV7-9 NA TGTGCCAGCAGCCCCTCTAATAGCGGTCACTCCGAGCAGTACTTC CASSPSNSGHSEQYF